The sample holds a few counts of the clone carrying this T cell receptor beta chain. The antigen is unknown. This entry belongs to a study of T-cell memory formation after mild COVID-19. On the study more broadly: TCR clusters were mostly confined to one donor each.

Findings and caveats of the study: Contracting CD4+ clones sat mainly in CM and EM; CD8+ in EMRA. Later expanders leaned CD4+, whereas day 15 to 85 contracting clones were balanced CD4/CD8.

The CDR3 consists of 15 residues. Trimming cost V 3 bases and J 0 bases, with 11 bases left between them. Germline lookup yields CDR1 SGHRS and CDR2 YFSETQ. TCRdb reanalysed the 5' RACE reads using MiXCR and keeps one entry per CDR3 protein. The table lists about 270,000 distinct CDR3 sequences, about 16% of them singletons, with more than 20% in the top ten. Sequencing was performed on PBMCs or a T cell subset sorted from them (not recorded which). The chain is built from TRBV5-1 and TRBJ2-3; D is perhaps TRBD1 (5 bases). The sequence was obtained from a man younger than 35 who had mild COVID-19 (a few samples of this study predate the infection). Cell type and time point are not known. The CDR3 DNA sequence: TGCGCCAGCAGCTACCTGGGGCCTAGCACAGATACGCAGTATTTT. It codes for CASSYLGPSTDTQYF.